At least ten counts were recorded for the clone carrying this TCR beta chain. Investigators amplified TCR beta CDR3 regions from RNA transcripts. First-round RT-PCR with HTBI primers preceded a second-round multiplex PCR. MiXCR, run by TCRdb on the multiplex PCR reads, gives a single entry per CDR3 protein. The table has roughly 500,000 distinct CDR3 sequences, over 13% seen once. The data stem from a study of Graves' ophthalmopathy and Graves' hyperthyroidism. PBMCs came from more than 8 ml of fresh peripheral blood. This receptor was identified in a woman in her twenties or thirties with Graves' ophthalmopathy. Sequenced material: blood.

The chain's CDR3 is CASSQGGQGALGYTF. CDR3 coding DNA: TGCGCCAGCAGCCAGGGTGGACAGGGGGCGCTTGGCTACACCTTC. The V call is TRBV4-1, the J call TRBJ1-2; 11 bases fit TRBD1. Trimming at V came to 3 bases and at J to 7 bases, leaving 7 bases not matched to a gene. The CDR3 spans 15 residues. CDR1 is MGHRA and CDR2 is YSYEKL in the germline V gene.